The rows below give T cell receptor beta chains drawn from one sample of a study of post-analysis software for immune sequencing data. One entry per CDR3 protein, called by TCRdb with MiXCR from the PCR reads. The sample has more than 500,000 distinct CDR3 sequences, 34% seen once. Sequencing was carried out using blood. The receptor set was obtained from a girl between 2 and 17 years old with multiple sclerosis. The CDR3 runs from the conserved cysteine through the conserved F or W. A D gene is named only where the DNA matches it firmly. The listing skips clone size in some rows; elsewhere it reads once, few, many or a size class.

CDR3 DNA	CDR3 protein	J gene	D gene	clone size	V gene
TGTGCCATCAGTGACCCGACTAGCGGGGGCTCCTACAATGAGCAGTTCTTC	CAISDPTSGGSYNEQFF	TRBJ2-1	TRBD2	few	TRBV10-3
TGTGCCAGCAGCTTAGGTTTTGGGGACAGGCGCAATGAGCAGTTCTTC	CASSLGFGDRRNEQFF	TRBJ2-1	TRBD1	few	TRBV7-2
TGTGCCAGCAGCTCCTTGGGGGGGACATCCTGGGAGGCGTCAGAGACCCAGTACTTC	CASSSLGGTSWEASETQYF	TRBJ2-5	-	few	TRBV7-6
TGTGCCACCAGGGACGGACAGTCCACTGAAGCTTTCTTT	CATRDGQSTEAFF	TRBJ1-1	-	few	TRBV24-1
TGCAGTGCCCGACCTAGGACCGCCGATGAAGCTTTCTTT	CSARPRTADEAFF	TRBJ1-1	-	-	TRBV20-1
TGTGCCAGCAGTGATTGGGGGCAGGAGACCCAGTACTTC	CASSDWGQETQYF	TRBJ2-5	-	few	TRBV2
TGTGCCAGCAGTGTGATGGGTTCGGAGCGCACTGAAGCTTTCTTT	CASSVMGSERTEAFF	TRBJ1-1	-	once	TRBV2
TGTGCCAGCAGCGACCGGGTCATAGAGGGGAACACTGAAGCTTTCTTT	CASSDRVIEGNTEAFF	TRBJ1-1	-	-	TRBV5-5
TGCAGTGCTAGCGGGGGGGAACCTCAAGAGACCCAGTACTTC	CSASGGEPQETQYF	TRBJ2-5	TRBD2	-	TRBV20-1
TGCAGCGTGACGGGGCATTCAAACACTGAAGCTTTCTTT	CSVTGHSNTEAFF	TRBJ1-1	-	few	TRBV29-1
TGTGCCAGCAGTGAAGCGGCGGGGGGGCCCAATGAGCAGTTCTTC	CASSEAAGGPNEQFF	TRBJ2-1	TRBD2	many	TRBV6-1
TGTGCCAGCAGCTTAAGACGAGTCGGCGGAGATACGCAGTATTTT	CASSLRRVGGDTQYF	TRBJ2-3	-	few	TRBV7-2
TGTGCCAGCAGACACACCCCTTGGGGGGACACTGAAGCTTTCTTT	CASRHTPWGDTEAFF	TRBJ1-1	-	-	TRBV11-2
TGTGCCAGCGGGGCCGGGACAGGGGGCAATGAGCAGTTCTTC	CASGAGTGGNEQFF	TRBJ2-1	TRBD1	few	TRBV27
TGTGCCAGCAGCCCCACCGGGATGAACACTGAAGCTTTCTTT	CASSPTGMNTEAFF	TRBJ1-1	-	few	TRBV5-6
TGTGCCAGTACCCAGGGCAACGAGCAGTTCTTC	CASTQGNEQFF	TRBJ2-1	-	-	TRBV27